Reported below is one T cell receptor beta chain. Antigen: not known. This CDR3 region has 14 residues. Germline lookup yields CDR1 MNHGY and CDR2 SAAAGT. V was cut by 7 bases and J by 4 bases, with 16 bases left in between. Method: immunoSEQ multiplex PCR; TCRdb's copy keeps in-frame clones and lacks some. The table records more than 3,500 clones, about 25% of them present only once. The sample comes from a study of T cells in localized non-small cell lung cancer. Study-wide findings and caveats: Longer overall survival was linked to higher blood T cell density. The appearance of a median approximately 61 of the top 100 tumor clones was seen in adjacent lung. Measurement of T cell clonality placed uninvolved adjacent lung highest, above the level in tumor.

The V call is TRBV6-8, the J call TRBJ1-1; D is possibly TRBD1 (6 bases). The material was lung tumor tissue, obtained before any cancer treatment. The TCR was taken from a male donor aged 60 or older with stage I lung adenocarcinoma. In nucleotides, the CDR3 is TGTGCCAGCATTCTAGAGGGGGGAACCACTGAAGCTTTCTTT. It encodes CASILEGGTTEAFF.